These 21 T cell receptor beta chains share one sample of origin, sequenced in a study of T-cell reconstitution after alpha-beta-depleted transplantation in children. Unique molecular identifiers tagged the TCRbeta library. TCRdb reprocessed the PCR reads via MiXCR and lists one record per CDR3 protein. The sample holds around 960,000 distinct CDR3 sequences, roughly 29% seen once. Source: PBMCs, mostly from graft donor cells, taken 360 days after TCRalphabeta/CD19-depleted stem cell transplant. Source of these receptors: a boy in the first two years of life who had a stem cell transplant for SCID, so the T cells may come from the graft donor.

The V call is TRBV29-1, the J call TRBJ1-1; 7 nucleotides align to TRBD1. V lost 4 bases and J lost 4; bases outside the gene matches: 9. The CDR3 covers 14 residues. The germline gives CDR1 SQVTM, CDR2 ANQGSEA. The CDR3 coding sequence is TGCAGCGTTGGCGCCCGACCAGGGGGCACTGAAGCTTTCTTT. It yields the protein CSVGARPGGTEAFF.

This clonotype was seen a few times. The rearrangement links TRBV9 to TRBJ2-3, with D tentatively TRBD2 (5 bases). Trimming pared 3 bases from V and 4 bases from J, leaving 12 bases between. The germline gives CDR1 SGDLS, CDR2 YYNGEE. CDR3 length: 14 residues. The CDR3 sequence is CASSAMDGADTQYF. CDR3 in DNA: TGTGCCAGCAGCGCAATGGACGGGGCAGATACGCAGTATTTT. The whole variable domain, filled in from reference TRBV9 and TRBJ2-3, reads DSGVTQTPKHLITATGQRVTLRCSPRSGDLSVYWYQQSLDQGLQFLIQYYNGEERAKGNILERFSAQQFPDLHSELNLSSLELGDSALYFCASSAMDGADTQYFGPGTRLTVL.

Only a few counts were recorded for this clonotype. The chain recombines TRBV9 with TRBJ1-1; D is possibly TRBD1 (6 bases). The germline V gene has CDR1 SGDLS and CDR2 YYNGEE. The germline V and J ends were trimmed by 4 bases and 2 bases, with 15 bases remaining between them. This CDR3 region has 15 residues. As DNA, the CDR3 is TGTGCCAGCAGCCCCTCCGGACAGCCTAACACTGAAGCTTTCTTT. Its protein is CASSPSGQPNTEAFF.

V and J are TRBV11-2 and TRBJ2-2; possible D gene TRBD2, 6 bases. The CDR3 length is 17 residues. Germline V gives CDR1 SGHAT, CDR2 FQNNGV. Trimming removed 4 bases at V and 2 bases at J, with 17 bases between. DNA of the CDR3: TGTGCCAGCAGCTCTGGGGGGATCAACCTCAACACCGGGGAGCTGTTTTTT. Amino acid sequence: CASSSGGINLNTGELFF.

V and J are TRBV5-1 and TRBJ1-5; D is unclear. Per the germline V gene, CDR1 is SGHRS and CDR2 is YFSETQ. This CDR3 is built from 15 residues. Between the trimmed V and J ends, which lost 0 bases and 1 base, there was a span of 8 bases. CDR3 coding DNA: TGCGCCAGCAGCTTGGCAGGTTGGAGCAATCAGCCCCAGCATTTT. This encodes CASSLAGWSNQPQHF.

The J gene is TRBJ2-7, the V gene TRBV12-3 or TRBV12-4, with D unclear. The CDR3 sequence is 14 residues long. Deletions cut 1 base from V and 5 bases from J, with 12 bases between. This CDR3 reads CASSLDRSTHEQYF. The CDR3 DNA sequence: TGTGCCAGCAGTTTAGATCGATCGACCCACGAGCAGTACTTC.

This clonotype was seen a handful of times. The CDR3: CASSVVLYGEQYF. The CDR3 nucleotides read TGTGCCAGCAGCGTAGTTCTTTATGGCGAGCAGTACTTC. The rearrangement links TRBV9 to TRBJ2-7; D not resolved. Per the germline V gene, CDR1 is SGDLS and CDR2 is YYNGEE. There are 13 residues in the CDR3. Trimming removed 0 bases from V and 6 bases from J, with 10 bases in between.

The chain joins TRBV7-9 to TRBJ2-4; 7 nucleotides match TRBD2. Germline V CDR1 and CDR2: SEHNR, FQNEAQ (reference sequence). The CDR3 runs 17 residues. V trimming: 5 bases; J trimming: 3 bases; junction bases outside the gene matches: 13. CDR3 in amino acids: CASSPVGGAEGKNIQYF. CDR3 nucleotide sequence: TGTGCCAGCAGCCCGGTGGGAGGGGCCGAGGGCAAAAACATTCAGTACTTC. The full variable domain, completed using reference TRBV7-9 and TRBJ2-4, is DTGVSQNPRHKITKRGQNVTFRCDPISEHNRLYWYRQTLGQGPEFLTYFQNEAQLEKSRLLSDRFSAERPKGSFSTLEIQRTEQGDSAMYLCASSPVGGAEGKNIQYFGAGTRLSVL.

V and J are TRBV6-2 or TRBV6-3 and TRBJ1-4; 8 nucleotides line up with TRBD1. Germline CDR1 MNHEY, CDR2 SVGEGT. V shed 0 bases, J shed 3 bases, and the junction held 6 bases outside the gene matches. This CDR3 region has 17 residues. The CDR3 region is CASSYSAHRGANEKLFF. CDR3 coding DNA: TGTGCCAGCAGTTACTCGGCGCACAGGGGGGCTAATGAAAAACTGTTTTTT.

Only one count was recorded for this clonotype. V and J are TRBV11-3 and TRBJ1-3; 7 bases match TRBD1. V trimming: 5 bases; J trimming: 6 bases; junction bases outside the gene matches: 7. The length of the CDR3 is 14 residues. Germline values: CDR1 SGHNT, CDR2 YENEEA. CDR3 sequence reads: CASSLGTVENTIYF. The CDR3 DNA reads TGTGCCAGCAGCCTCGGGACAGTGGAAAACACCATATATTTT.

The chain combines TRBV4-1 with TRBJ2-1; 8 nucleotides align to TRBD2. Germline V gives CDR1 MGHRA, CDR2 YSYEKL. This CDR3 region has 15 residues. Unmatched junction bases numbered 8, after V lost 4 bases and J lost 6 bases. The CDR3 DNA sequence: TGCGCCAGCAGCCGCCGCCAGGGACTAGTCAATGAGCAGTTCTTC. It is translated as CASSRRQGLVNEQFF.

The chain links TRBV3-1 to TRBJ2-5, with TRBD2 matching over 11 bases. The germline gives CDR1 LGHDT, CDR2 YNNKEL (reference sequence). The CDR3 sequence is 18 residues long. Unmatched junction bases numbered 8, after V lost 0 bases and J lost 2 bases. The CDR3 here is CASSQELAGGLSQETQYF. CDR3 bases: TGTGCCAGCAGCCAAGAGCTAGCGGGGGGCCTGAGTCAAGAGACCCAGTACTTC.

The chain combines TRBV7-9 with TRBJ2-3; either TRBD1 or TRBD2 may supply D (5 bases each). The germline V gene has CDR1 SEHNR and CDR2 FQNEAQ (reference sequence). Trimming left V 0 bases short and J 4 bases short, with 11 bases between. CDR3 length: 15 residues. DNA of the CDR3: TGTGCCAGCAGCTTAGCGCAACAGGAGGCAGATACGCAGTATTTT. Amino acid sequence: CASSLAQQEADTQYF.

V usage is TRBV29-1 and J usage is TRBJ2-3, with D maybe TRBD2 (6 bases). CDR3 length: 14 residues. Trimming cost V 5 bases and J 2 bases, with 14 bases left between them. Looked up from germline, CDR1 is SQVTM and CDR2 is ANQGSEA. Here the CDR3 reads CSVLPGLHTDTQYF. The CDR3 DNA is TGCAGCGTTCTTCCGGGACTCCACACAGATACGCAGTATTTT.

The CDR3 DNA sequence: TGCGCCAGCGTCAAGGCGGATTACACAGATACGCAGTATTTT. Translation: CASVKADYTDTQYF. V gene TRBV5-1 combines with J gene TRBJ2-3, with D uncertain. CDR1 is SGHRS and CDR2 is YFSETQ in the germline V gene. The CDR3 extends over 14 amino acids. Trimming stripped 7 bases from V and 2 bases from J, with 14 bases between.

The CDR3 reads CASSFQGRRKTQYF. The CDR3 DNA reads TGCGCCAGCAGCTTCCAGGGCCGCCGGAAGACCCAGTACTTC. This sequence joins TRBV5-1 and TRBJ2-5; tentative D call: TRBD1 (5 bases). Germline values: CDR1 SGHRS, CDR2 YFSETQ. The CDR3 is 14 amino acids. The V and J ends lost 2 bases and 6 bases respectively, with 14 bases between them. Looking up the rest from reference TRBV5-1 and TRBJ2-5 gives the full variable domain: KAGVTQTPRYLIKTRGQQVTLSCSPISGHRSVSWYQQTPGQGLQFLFEYFSETQRNKGNFPGRFSGRQFSNSRSEMNVSTLELGDSALYLCASSFQGRRKTQYFGPGTRLLVL.

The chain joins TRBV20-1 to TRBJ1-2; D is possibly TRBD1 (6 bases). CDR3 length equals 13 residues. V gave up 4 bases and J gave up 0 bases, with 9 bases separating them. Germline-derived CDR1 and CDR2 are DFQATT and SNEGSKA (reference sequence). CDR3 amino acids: CSATGEANYGYTF. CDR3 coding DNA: TGCAGTGCTACAGGGGAAGCTAACTATGGCTACACCTTC.

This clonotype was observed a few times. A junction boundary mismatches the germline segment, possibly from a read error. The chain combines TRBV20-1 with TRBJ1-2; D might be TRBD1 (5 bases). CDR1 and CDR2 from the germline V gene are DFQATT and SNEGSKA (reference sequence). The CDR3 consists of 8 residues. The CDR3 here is CSARGDHF. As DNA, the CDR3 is TGCAGTGCTCGAGGGGACCACTTC.

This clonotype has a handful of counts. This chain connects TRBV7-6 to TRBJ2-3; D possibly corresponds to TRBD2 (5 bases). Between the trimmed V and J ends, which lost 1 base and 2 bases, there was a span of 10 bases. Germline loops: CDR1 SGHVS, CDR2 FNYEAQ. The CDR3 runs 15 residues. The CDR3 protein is CASSLVGAPTDTQYF. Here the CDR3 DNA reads TGTGCCAGCAGCTTAGTGGGAGCCCCCACAGATACGCAGTATTTT.

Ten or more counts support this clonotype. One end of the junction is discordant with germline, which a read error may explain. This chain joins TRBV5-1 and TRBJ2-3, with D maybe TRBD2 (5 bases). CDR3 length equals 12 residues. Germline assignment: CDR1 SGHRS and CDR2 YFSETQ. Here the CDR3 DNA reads TGTGCCAGCAGCTTACTAGCAGATACGCAGTATTTT. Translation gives CASSLLADTQYF.

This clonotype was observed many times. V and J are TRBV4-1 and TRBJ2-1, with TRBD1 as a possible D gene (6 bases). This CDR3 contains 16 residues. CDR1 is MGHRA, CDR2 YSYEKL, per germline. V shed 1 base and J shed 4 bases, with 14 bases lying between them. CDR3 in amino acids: CASSQAGQWNYNEQFF. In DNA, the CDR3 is TGCGCCAGCAGCCAAGCTGGACAGTGGAATTACAATGAGCAGTTCTTC.